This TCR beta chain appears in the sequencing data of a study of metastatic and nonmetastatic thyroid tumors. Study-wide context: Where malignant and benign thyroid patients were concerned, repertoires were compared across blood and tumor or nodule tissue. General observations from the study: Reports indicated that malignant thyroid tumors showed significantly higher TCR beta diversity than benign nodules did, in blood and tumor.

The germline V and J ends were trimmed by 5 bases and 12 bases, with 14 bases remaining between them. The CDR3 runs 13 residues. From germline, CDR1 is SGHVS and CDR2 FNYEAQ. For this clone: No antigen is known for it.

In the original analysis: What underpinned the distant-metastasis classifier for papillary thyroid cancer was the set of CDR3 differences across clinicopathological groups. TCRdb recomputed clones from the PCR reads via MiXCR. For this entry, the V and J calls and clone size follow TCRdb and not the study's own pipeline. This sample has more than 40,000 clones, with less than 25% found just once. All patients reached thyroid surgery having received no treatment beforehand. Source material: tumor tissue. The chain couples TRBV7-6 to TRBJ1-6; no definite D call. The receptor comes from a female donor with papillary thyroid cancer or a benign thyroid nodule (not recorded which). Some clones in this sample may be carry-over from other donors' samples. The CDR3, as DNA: TGTGCCAGCAGCCTAGGGTCATCACAACCCCTCCACTTT. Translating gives CASSLGSSQPLHF.